Following are 16 T cell receptor beta chains from one sample sequenced in a study of T cell responses to AZD1222 COVID-19 vaccine. Repertoires were generated with immunoSEQ multiplex PCR, while TCRdb's copy carries only in-frame clones and drops some. The sample contains 90,000 to 120,000 clones, roughly nine tenths of which appear only once. Sequencing used peripheral blood, obtained 28 days after the second dose of the MenACWY control vaccine. The receptor set was obtained from an adult who received the MenACWY meningococcal vaccine as a control.

This sequence joins TRBV3-1 (or the pseudogene TRBV3-2) and TRBJ1-1; D possibly corresponds to TRBD1 (5 bases). The length of the CDR3 is 14 residues. V was cut by 3 bases and J by 3 bases, with 11 bases left in between. Germline values: CDR1 LGHDT, CDR2 YNNKEL (reference sequence). Here the CDR3 reads CASSQGRWDTEAFF. The CDR3 nucleotides read TGTGCCAGCAGCCAGGGGCGGTGGGACACTGAAGCTTTCTTT.

The chain recombines TRBV3-1 (or the pseudogene TRBV3-2) with TRBJ2-7; D is undetermined. Germline CDR1 reads LGHDT; CDR2 reads YNNKEL (reference sequence). The CDR3 loop spans 13 amino acids. The V gene lost 2 bases and the J gene lost 2 bases, with 7 bases spanning the gap. The CDR3 bases are TGTGCCAGCAGCCAATCAGGTACCTACGAGCAGTACTTC. This sequence encodes CASSQSGTYEQYF.

The CDR3 sequence is CASSVDRSYGYTF. The DNA of the CDR3 is TGTGCCAGCAGCGTGGACAGGAGCTATGGCTACACCTTC. V and J are TRBV9 and TRBJ1-2; 7 bases match TRBD1. CDR1 is SGDLS and CDR2 is YYNGEE in the germline V gene. V dropped 2 bases and J dropped 4; count of bases not matched to a gene: 2. The CDR3 spans 13 residues.

The chain has TRBV4-2 and TRBJ2-1, with TRBD1 matching over 8 bases. Trimming removed 4 bases from V and 5 bases from J; junction bases left unmatched: 7. The CDR3 totals 15 residues. Germline values: CDR1 LGHNA, CDR2 YNFKEQ. CDR3 coding DNA: TGTGCCAGCAGCCCCAGGACAGGGACAAACAATGAGCAGTTCTTC. Its protein is CASSPRTGTNNEQFF.

In the case of this clone: Additional DNA sequences in this sample encode the identical CDR3. The chain is built from TRBV7-2 and TRBJ1-1, with a possible D match to TRBD1 (6 bases). The CDR3 sequence is 14 residues long. V dropped 5 bases and J dropped 4 bases, with 14 bases sitting between them. Germline lookup yields CDR1 SGHTA and CDR2 FQGNSA. CDR3: CASSPQGRRTEAFF. The CDR3 nucleotides read TGTGCCAGCAGCCCACAGGGAAGGCGCACTGAAGCTTTCTTT.

The table lists this clone with a count of one. The chain uses TRBV19 and TRBJ1-4; D is uncertain. The CDR3 is 17 residues long. CDR1 is LNHDA, CDR2 SQIVND, per germline (reference sequence). Trimming cost V 3 bases and J 0 bases, with 14 bases left between them. CDR3 DNA sequence: TGTGCCAGTAGTATGATGTTTAGAGGGTCAACTAATGAAAAACTGTTTTTT. Translated: CASSMMFRGSTNEKLFF.

The chain recombines TRBV5-1 with TRBJ1-6; D not certain. CDR1 and CDR2 from the germline V gene are SGHRS and YFSETQ. Trimming pared 1 base from V and 7 bases from J, leaving 9 bases between. The CDR3 totals 14 residues. CDR3 DNA: TGCGCCAGCAGCTTGAGGCAGGAAAATTCACCCCTCCACTTT. Residues: CASSLRQENSPLHF.

This chain joins TRBV28 and TRBJ1-1; 7 bases line up with TRBD1. CDR1 is MDHEN and CDR2 is SYDVKM in the germline V gene. The length of the CDR3 is 13 residues. With V trimmed by 1 base and J by 7 bases, 3 bases remained unmatched. In DNA, the CDR3 is TGTGCCAGCAGTTTATTTGGACAGGATGAAGCTTTCTTT. Protein sequence: CASSLFGQDEAFF.

The V call is TRBV7-2, the J call TRBJ2-7; 13 bases are shared with TRBD2. The CDR3 has 18 residues. The ends lost 5 bases at V and 3 bases at J; junction bases unmatched: 13. Germline V CDR1 and CDR2: SGHTA, FQGNSA. This CDR3 reads CASSLWTSGGLQSYEQYF. CDR3 DNA: TGTGCCAGCAGCCTATGGACTAGCGGGGGCCTCCAAAGCTACGAGCAGTACTTC.

This clone was seen a few times. The genes are TRBV7-9 and TRBJ2-2; D unclear. The V and J ends lost 7 bases and 5 bases respectively, with 8 bases between them. Per germline, CDR1 SEHNR and CDR2 FQNEAQ (reference sequence). The CDR3 spans 12 residues. CDR3 loop: CASTRGTGELFF. CDR3 sequence (DNA): TGTGCCAGCACCCGAGGAACCGGGGAGCTGTTTTTT.

V gene TRBV27 combines with J gene TRBJ2-7; unclear D gene. There are 10 residues in the CDR3. V lost 3 bases to trimming and J lost 6 bases, with 3 bases between them. The V gene's germline CDR1 is MNHEY and CDR2 SMNVEV (reference sequence). This CDR3 is CASSFGEQYF. CDR3 DNA: TGTGCCAGCAGTTTCGGCGAGCAGTACTTC.

V and J are TRBV4-1 and TRBJ2-2; D might be TRBD1 (5 bases). V lost 0 bases, J lost 1 base, and 15 bases lay in between. The length of the CDR3 is 18 residues. Germline CDR1 and CDR2: MGHRA and YSYEKL. The CDR3 loop reads CASSQEVRASLNTGELFF. The CDR3 DNA sequence: TGCGCCAGCAGCCAAGAGGTCAGGGCGTCCTTGAACACCGGGGAGCTGTTTTTT.

The chain is built from TRBV6-6 and TRBJ2-1; the D is unclear. In germline, CDR1 is MNHNY, CDR2 SVGAGI (reference sequence). This CDR3 region has 11 residues. V was pared by 0 bases and J by 10 bases, with 4 bases between. The CDR3 sequence: CASSYSYEQFF. In DNA, the CDR3 is TGTGCCAGCAGTTACTCGTACGAGCAGTTCTTC.

The rearrangement links TRBV6-4 to TRBJ1-5, with D hard to call. The CDR3 is 14 residues long. The germline V gene encodes CDR1 MRHNA and CDR2 SNTAGT. Trimming cost V 2 bases and J 2 bases, with 7 bases left between them. The CDR3 region is CASSDELGNQPQHF. The CDR3 DNA reads as TGTGCCAGCAGTGACGAACTGGGCAATCAGCCCCAGCATTTT.

The chain couples TRBV7-8 to TRBJ1-2, with D maybe TRBD1 (6 bases). The germline V and J ends were trimmed by 1 base and 7 bases, with 13 bases remaining between them. Germline assignment: CDR1 SGHVS and CDR2 FQNEAQ. This CDR3 comprises 14 residues. The DNA for the CDR3 is TGTGCCAGCAGCTTAGGGGACATTTTTCTTGGCTACACCTTC. Translating gives CASSLGDIFLGYTF.

The gene calls are TRBV19 and TRBJ2-1, with TRBD2 matching over 7 bases. CDR1 is LNHDA and CDR2 is SQIVND in the germline V gene (reference sequence). The CDR3 spans 16 residues. The junction had 13 bases not matched to a gene; V was cut back by 6 bases and J by 5 bases. Written as DNA, the CDR3 is TGTGCCAGTAGGAAGCGGGGCCAGGGCGGCCACAATGAGCAGTTCTTC. It is translated as CASRKRGQGGHNEQFF.